This TCR beta chain was observed in a study of regulatory T cells in long-lasting Graves disease. CDR3 regions were amplified by Arm-PCR using iRepertoire HTBI primers to build TCR beta libraries. TCRdb used MiXCR to reprocess the multiplex PCR reads, holding one entry per CDR3 protein. The data show a few hundred thousand distinct CDR3 sequences, around 20% seen once. The junction had 6 bases not matched to a gene; V was cut back by 4 bases and J by 5 bases. Germline V lookup: CDR1 LGHDT, CDR2 YNNKEL (reference sequence). The CDR3 contains 14 residues. Time point indicated: persistent/refractory GD, antithyroid drugs over 5 years with positive TRAb. There was RNA extracted from PBMCs, and the TCR library was made from it.

The sequencing used peripheral blood mononuclear cells (PBMCs), collected when the disease was refractory, from a patient treated with antithyroid drugs. The receptor comes from a female donor with Graves disease. The chain uses TRBV3-1 and TRBJ1-1; 8 bases line up with TRBD1. This chain's CDR3 is CASSRFRGRTEAFF. As DNA, the CDR3 is TGTGCCAGCAGCCGCTTCAGGGGGCGGACTGAAGCTTTCTTT.